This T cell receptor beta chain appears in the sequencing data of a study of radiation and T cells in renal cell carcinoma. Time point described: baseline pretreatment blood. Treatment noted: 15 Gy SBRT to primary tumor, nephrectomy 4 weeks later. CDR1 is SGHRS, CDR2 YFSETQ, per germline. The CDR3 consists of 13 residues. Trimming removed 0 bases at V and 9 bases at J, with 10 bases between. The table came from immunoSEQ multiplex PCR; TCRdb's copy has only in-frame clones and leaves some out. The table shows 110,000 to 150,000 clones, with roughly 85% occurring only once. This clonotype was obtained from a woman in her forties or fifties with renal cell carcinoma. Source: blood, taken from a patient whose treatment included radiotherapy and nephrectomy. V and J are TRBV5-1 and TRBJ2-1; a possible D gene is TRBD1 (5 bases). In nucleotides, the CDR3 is TGCGCCAGCAGCTTGGGGCAGGGCAGTGAGCAGTTCTTC. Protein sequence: CASSLGQGSEQFF.